These 29 T cell receptor beta chains came from one sample sequenced in a study of T-cell memory formation after mild COVID-19. TCRdb used MiXCR to reprocess the 5' RACE reads, holding one entry per CDR3 protein. This table holds around 100,000 distinct CDR3 sequences, about a fifth found once. Sequences were obtained from PBMCs or a T cell subset sorted from them (not recorded which). The receptors were gathered from a man aged 18 to 30 who had mild COVID-19 (a few samples of this study predate the infection). Cell type and time point are not known.

This clonotype was seen more than once but under ten times. The chain has TRBV6-1 and TRBJ2-3, with 7 nucleotides matching TRBD1. The CDR3 length is 16 residues. V lost 1 base to trimming and J lost 2 bases; unmatched junction nucleotides: 6. CDR1 is MNHNS, CDR2 SASEGT, per germline. The CDR3 nucleotides read TGTGCCAGCAGTGAAGAATTGGGACAGTTCACAGATACGCAGTATTTT. It translates to CASSEELGQFTDTQYF.

This chain links TRBV7-2 with TRBJ1-1, with D unclear. Germline CDR1 and CDR2: SGHTA and FQGNSA. The CDR3 extends over 16 amino acids. The V end was cut by 5 bases, the J end by 4 bases, with 20 bases between. The CDR3 spells CASSPRGYGLGTEAFF. DNA of the CDR3: TGTGCCAGCAGCCCCCGCGGGTATGGGTTGGGCACTGAAGCTTTCTTT.

There are a few counts of this clonotype. The chain is built from TRBV7-2 and TRBJ1-3; D might be TRBD1 (5 bases). Germline loops: CDR1 SGHTA, CDR2 FQGNSA. Trimming removed 7 bases at V and 4 bases at J, with 23 bases between. This CDR3 is built from 17 residues. The CDR3 DNA reads TGTGCCAGCACCCCAATGACCAGGGTTTTCCCCGGAAACACCATATATTTT. Encoded protein: CASTPMTRVFPGNTIYF.

The gene calls are TRBV6-5 and TRBJ1-2, with 7 bases lining up with TRBD1. CDR1 is MNHEY and CDR2 is SVGAGI in the germline V gene. This CDR3 is 19 amino acids long. Unmatched junction bases numbered 15, after V lost 2 bases and J lost 0 bases. CDR3 sequence: CASSYIAIGTEYANYGYTF. The CDR3 DNA follows: TGTGCCAGCAGTTACATCGCCATCGGGACAGAGTATGCTAACTATGGCTACACCTTC.

This sequence joins TRBV4-3 and TRBJ2-1; D call uncertain. CDR3 length equals 17 residues. The germline V and J ends were trimmed by 0 bases and 2 bases, with 14 bases remaining between them. Germline assignment: CDR1 LGHNA and CDR2 YSLEER. CDR3 DNA: TGCGCCAGCAGCCAAGAGGTGACGGGCTTTCCCTACAATGAGCAGTTCTTC. Translation: CASSQEVTGFPYNEQFF.

In this sample, this clonotype turned up a few times. The chain combines TRBV20-1 with TRBJ1-1; D remains unclear. Trimming cost V 0 bases and J 0 bases, with 11 bases left between them. This CDR3 contains 15 residues. Looked up from germline, CDR1 is DFQATT and CDR2 is SNEGSKA (reference sequence). The CDR3 here is CSARDWEGLNTEAFF. CDR3 sequence (DNA): TGCAGTGCTAGAGACTGGGAGGGCCTGAACACTGAAGCTTTCTTT.

This clonotype has just one count. The V call is TRBV7-3, the J call TRBJ2-3, with D unclear. V was trimmed by 5 bases and J by 9 bases, leaving 15 bases between them. The germline V gene has CDR1 SGHTA and CDR2 FQGTGA. This CDR3 has 13 amino acids. In DNA, the CDR3 is TGTGCCAGCAGCCCAAGTGGAATGGAGACGCAGTATTTT. It is translated as CASSPSGMETQYF.

The chain has TRBV6-2 or TRBV6-3 and TRBJ1-1; 9 bases align to TRBD1. CDR3 length: 14 residues. Germline values: CDR1 MNHEY, CDR2 SVGEGT. The ends lost 10 bases at V and 7 bases at J; junction bases unmatched: 13. CDR3 nucleotide sequence: TGTGCCACTACTCCACCGGGACAGGGCGTTGAAGCTTTCTTT. It translates to CATTPPGQGVEAFF.

The DNA for the CDR3 is TGTGCCAGCAGCTTCGGATACACTGAAGCTTTCTTT. Translating it yields CASSFGYTEAFF. The V and J genes are TRBV7-8 and TRBJ1-1; no clear D. Germline V gene sequence: CDR1 SGHVS, CDR2 FQNEAQ. V lost 3 bases and J lost 3, with 5 bases in between. This CDR3 spans 12 amino acids.

This clonotype was counted a few times. This chain links TRBV27 with TRBJ2-7; 9 bases align to TRBD2. Unmatched junction bases numbered 3, after V lost 2 bases and J lost 4 bases. CDR3 length equals 14 residues. Germline V gene lookup returns CDR1 MNHEY and CDR2 SMNVEV (reference sequence). For the CDR3, the DNA is TGTGCCAGCAGTTTAAAGCGGGGGGCGTACGAGCAGTACTTC. This sequence encodes CASSLKRGAYEQYF.

The table lists this clonotype with a few counts. The chain recombines TRBV18 with TRBJ2-7; D remains unclear. In germline, CDR1 is KGHSH, CDR2 LQKENI. There are 15 residues in the CDR3. The V end lost 8 bases, the J end lost 0 bases, and 17 bases lay between the germline ends. DNA for the CDR3: TGTGCCAGCCCGGCACATCACGCTAGCTCCTACGAGCAGTACTTC. Encoded protein: CASPAHHASSYEQYF.

This chain joins TRBV7-9 and TRBJ1-1; D ambiguous. Germline CDR1 SEHNR, CDR2 FQNEAQ (reference sequence). Trimming removed 1 base from V and 10 bases from J, with 16 bases in between. This CDR3 spans 14 amino acids. CDR3 loop: CASSLVGLVEVAFF. In DNA form, the CDR3 reads TGTGCCAGCAGCTTAGTAGGTTTGGTGGAAGTAGCTTTCTTT. Supplemented by reference TRBV7-9 and TRBJ1-1, the full variable domain reads DTGVSQNPRHKITKRGQNVTFRCDPISEHNRLYWYRQTLGQGPEFLTYFQNEAQLEKSRLLSDRFSAERPKGSFSTLEIQRTEQGDSAMYLCASSLVGLVEVAFFGQGTRLTVV.

This clonotype was counted a few times. J is TRBJ1-5 and V is TRBV27, with D hard to call. The CDR3 sequence is 13 residues long. Germline CDR1 and CDR2: MNHEY and SMNVEV (reference sequence). Trimming took 4 bases from V and 5 from J, leaving 9 bases between them. This CDR3 reads CASSSGRHQPQHF. The CDR3 DNA is TGTGCCAGCAGTTCCGGGCGGCATCAGCCCCAGCATTTT.

The rearrangement uses TRBV7-2 and TRBJ1-1; 9 bases map to TRBD1. The CDR3 totals 17 residues. CDR1 and CDR2 (germline): SGHTA, FQGNSA. The ends lost 4 bases at V and 1 base at J; junction bases unmatched: 10. This CDR3 reads CASSSAHHRGPNTEAFF. The CDR3 coding sequence is TGTGCCAGCAGCTCGGCCCACCACAGGGGGCCGAACACTGAAGCTTTCTTT.

This clonotype has more than one count but fewer than ten. V is TRBV7-8 and J is TRBJ2-7, with TRBD1 identical over 7 bases. J gave up 5 bases and V 5 bases, and 6 bases lay outside the gene matches. The CDR3 totals 13 residues. In germline, CDR1 is SGHVS, CDR2 FQNEAQ. The CDR3 is CASSPGQVDEQYF. The CDR3 coding sequence is TGTGCCAGCAGCCCTGGACAGGTCGACGAGCAGTACTTC.

The rearrangement joins TRBV20-1 to TRBJ1-1, with D possibly TRBD1 on 5 matching bases. V lost 7 bases, J lost 4 bases, and 10 bases lay in between. The CDR3 consists of 11 residues. The germline V gene has CDR1 DFQATT and CDR2 SNEGSKA (reference sequence). CDR3 loop: CSENQGTEAFF. The CDR3 region has the DNA TGCAGTGAAAACCAGGGCACTGAAGCTTTCTTT.

This clonotype turned up a few times. Compared with germline, one end of the junction differs, possibly owing to a read error. This chain links TRBV6-2 or TRBV6-3 with TRBJ2-3; D unclear. Germline CDR1 reads MNHEY; CDR2 reads SVGEGT. The CDR3 has 13 amino acids. DNA of the CDR3: TGTGCCAGCAGCTACGCAGCATGGGATACGCAGAATTTT. This gives the protein CASSYAAWDTQNF.

The table lists this clonotype with a few counts. The gene calls are TRBV5-5 and TRBJ1-1; 9 nucleotides align to TRBD1. With 1 base clipped from V and 4 bases from J, the junction kept 11 bases outside the gene matches. The germline V gene has CDR1 SGHKS and CDR2 YYEKEE (reference sequence). This CDR3 spans 17 amino acids. The CDR3 is CASSLRSGTGRITEAFF. DNA of the CDR3: TGTGCCAGCAGCTTGCGGTCCGGGACAGGGAGAATCACTGAAGCTTTCTTT.

This clonotype was detected a few times. J is TRBJ2-5 and V is TRBV7-2, with 11 bases matching TRBD2. CDR3 length: 15 residues. V lost 7 bases, J lost 0 bases, and 4 bases stayed unmatched. Per the germline V gene, CDR1 is SGHTA and CDR2 is FQGNSA. DNA for the CDR3: TGTGCCAGCATCCCGACTAGCGGGGACCAAGAGACCCAGTACTTC. Encoded protein: CASIPTSGDQETQYF. The whole variable domain, remainder taken from reference TRBV7-2 and TRBJ2-5, is GAGVSQSPSNKVTEKGKDVELRCDPISGHTALYWYRQSLGQGLEFLIYFQGNSAPDKSGLPSDRFSAERTGGSVSTLTIQRTQQEDSAVYLCASIPTSGDQETQYFGPGTRLLVL.

The chain combines TRBV5-6 with TRBJ2-3; 7 bases agree with TRBD2. The CDR3 covers 16 residues. From germline, CDR1 is SGHDT and CDR2 YYEEEE. The V and J ends lost 0 bases and 4 bases, in that order; junction bases with no gene match: 8. The chain's CDR3 is CASSLDPGGTADTQYF. The CDR3 DNA reads as TGTGCCAGCAGCTTGGATCCCGGGGGGACGGCAGATACGCAGTATTTT.

The table lists this clonotype with a few counts. The CDR3 DNA reads as TGTGCCAGCAGAGCGGGACTAGCGGCGATCCAATACGAGCAGTACTTC. Residues: CASRAGLAAIQYEQYF. The J gene is TRBJ2-7, the V gene TRBV6-1; TRBD2 aligns across 11 bases. Germline V lookup: CDR1 MNHNS, CDR2 SASEGT. V lost 6 bases, J lost 4 bases, and 11 bases stayed unmatched. The CDR3 length is 16 residues.

This clonotype occurred a few times. The chain recombines TRBV7-2 with TRBJ2-5, with a tentative D call TRBD2 (5 bases). V lost 5 bases, J lost 0 bases, and 10 bases lay in between. The CDR3 extends over 14 amino acids. Germline assignment: CDR1 SGHTA and CDR2 FQGNSA. The CDR3 DNA follows: TGTGCCAGCAGCACCCCGCGGGACCAAGAGACCCAGTACTTC. Translating it yields CASSTPRDQETQYF.

V gene TRBV6-5 combines with J gene TRBJ2-1; the D is unclear. CDR1 MNHEY and CDR2 SVGAGI come from the germline V gene. Trimming stripped 7 bases from V and 11 bases from J, with 18 bases between. The CDR3 is 13 residues long. This chain's CDR3 is CASNPGQARQQFF. CDR3 nucleotide sequence: TGTGCCAGCAATCCGGGCCAGGCGAGGCAGCAGTTCTTC.

This clonotype was seen only a few times. The CDR3 protein is CASSVEGDSNQPQHF. The CDR3 DNA is TGTGCCAGCAGCGTAGAGGGAGATAGCAATCAGCCCCAGCATTTT. The chain employs TRBV9 and TRBJ1-5; D remains unclear. Germline V gives CDR1 SGDLS, CDR2 YYNGEE. The CDR3 is 15 residues long. Trimming removed 0 bases from V and 0 bases from J, with 7 bases in between.

This clonotype came up many times. V and J are TRBV19 and TRBJ2-7; 7 bases match TRBD1. V lost 9 bases, J lost 0 bases, and 8 bases stayed unmatched. Germline CDR1 and CDR2: LNHDA and SQIVND (reference sequence). CDR3 length: 14 amino acids. CDR3: CASSYGDSSYEQYF. The CDR3 nucleotides are TGTGCCAGCTCGTATGGGGACAGCTCCTACGAGCAGTACTTC.

The CDR3 sequence is CASSLSTGNTGELFF. DNA of the CDR3: TGTGCCAGCAGCCTATCGACAGGGAACACCGGGGAGCTGTTTTTT. The rearrangement uses TRBV7-9 and TRBJ2-2; TRBD1 is a possible D gene (6 bases). V lost 5 bases to trimming and J lost 1 base, with 11 bases between them. The germline gives CDR1 SEHNR, CDR2 FQNEAQ (reference sequence). The CDR3 runs 15 residues.

This clonotype was detected a few times. The gene calls are TRBV11-2 and TRBJ2-2; no reliable D call. The germline V and J ends were trimmed by 7 bases and 10 bases, with 28 bases remaining between them. In germline, CDR1 is SGHAT, CDR2 FQNNGV. This CDR3 is built from 17 residues. DNA for the CDR3: TGTGCCAGCATGTTACGGAAACTTGGGCAGGTCGCCCCGGAGCTGTTTTTT. It codes for CASMLRKLGQVAPELFF.

The chain is built from TRBV13 and TRBJ2-5, with TRBD1 matching over 9 bases. V was clipped by 5 bases and J by 5 bases; unmatched bases: 9. The CDR3 contains 15 residues. Germline values: CDR1 PRHDT, CDR2 FYEKMQ (reference sequence). The CDR3 loop is CASSLRDRAGETQYF. CDR3 sequence (DNA): TGTGCCAGCAGCCTCAGGGACAGGGCGGGGGAGACCCAGTACTTC.

The CDR3 sequence is CASLDGMNTEAFF. CDR3 nucleotides: TGTGCCAGCTTGGACGGGATGAACACTGAAGCTTTCTTT. This sequence joins TRBV19 and TRBJ1-1; D not resolved. Trimming removed 9 bases at V and 0 bases at J, with 11 bases between. The CDR3 extends over 13 amino acids. Germline assignment: CDR1 LNHDA and CDR2 SQIVND (reference sequence).